This TCR beta chain came from a study of identical twins. Study-level points and caveats: There were fewer insertions in abundant cord blood beta clonotypes, but memory repertoires showed no such pattern.

Germline CDR1 is SEHNR and CDR2 is FQNEAQ (reference sequence). V lost 2 bases, J lost 4 bases, and 7 bases stayed unmatched. This CDR3 spans 16 amino acids. Template switching created a universal primer site, and the cDNA included unique molecular identifiers. TCRdb ran MiXCR on the 5' RACE reads and lists one entry per CDR3 protein. The sample lists fewer than 250,000 distinct CDR3 sequences, around 10% occurring once. This clonotype was seen more than once but under ten times. What it binds is unknown. The V call is TRBV7-9, the J call TRBJ2-3, with 9 bases aligning to TRBD2. Input material: memory (CD45RO+) T cells sorted from blood. This receptor was identified in a woman aged 18-30 years in good health. The CDR3 protein is CASSLRSGSGADTQYF. DNA of the CDR3: TGTGCCAGCAGCTTACGTAGCGGGAGTGGTGCAGATACGCAGTATTTT.